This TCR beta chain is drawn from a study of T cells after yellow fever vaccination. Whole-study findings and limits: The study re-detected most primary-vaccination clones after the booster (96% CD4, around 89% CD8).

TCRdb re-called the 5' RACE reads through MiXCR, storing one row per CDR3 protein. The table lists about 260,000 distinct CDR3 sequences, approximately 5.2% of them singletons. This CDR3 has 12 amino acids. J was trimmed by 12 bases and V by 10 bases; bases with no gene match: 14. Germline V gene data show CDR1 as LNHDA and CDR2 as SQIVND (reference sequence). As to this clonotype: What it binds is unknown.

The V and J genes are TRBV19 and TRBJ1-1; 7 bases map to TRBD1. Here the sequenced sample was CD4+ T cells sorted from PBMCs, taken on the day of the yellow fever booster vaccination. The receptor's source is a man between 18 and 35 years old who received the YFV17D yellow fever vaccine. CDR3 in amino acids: CATQRTGHESFF. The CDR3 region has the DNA TGTGCCACTCAGCGGACAGGCCATGAGTCTTTCTTT.